What follows are 30 T cell receptor beta chains derived from one specimen sequenced in a study of blood T cell repertoires in COVID-19. The repertoire was sequenced with immunoSEQ multiplex PCR; TCRdb's copy has only in-frame clones and lacks some. The data contain 70,000 to 90,000 clones, over 75% of them singletons. The sequenced sample consisted of peripheral blood. These receptors were collected from a man aged 45-65 years with COVID-19, enrolled during active disease.

Notes on this clone: A clone one base away is much larger, so this may be a read error. Distinct nucleotide sequences in the sample also encode this CDR3. This chain connects TRBV4-1 to TRBJ2-7, with 7 bases aligning to TRBD1. There are 14 residues in the CDR3. Trimming took 4 bases from V and 4 from J; bases not matched to a gene: 7. The V gene's germline CDR1 is MGHRA and CDR2 YSYEKL. CDR3 bases: TGCGCCAGCAGCCTAGACGGGACAGCATACGAGCAGTACTTC. Translated, it gives CASSLDGTAYEQYF.

The chain couples TRBV19 to TRBJ2-5; maybe TRBD2 (5 bases). Trimming shortened V by 6 bases and J by 4 bases, and 12 bases separated the two germline ends. Per the germline V gene, CDR1 is LNHDA and CDR2 is SQIVND (reference sequence). This CDR3 is built from 13 residues. CDR3 nucleotides: TGTGCCAGTAGCCTGGCAGAGGGAGAGACCCAGTACTTC. Encoded protein: CASSLAEGETQYF.

This chain joins TRBV15 and TRBJ2-1, with 12 bases lining up with TRBD2. Germline CDR1 and CDR2: LNHNV and YYDKDF (reference sequence). The CDR3 spans 17 residues. The V gene end was trimmed by 2 bases and the J gene end by 3 bases; junction bases not matched to a gene: 5. The CDR3 loop is CATSRQLAGGGYNEQFF. The CDR3 DNA reads as TGTGCCACCAGCAGACAGCTAGCGGGAGGGGGCTACAATGAGCAGTTCTTC.

The gene calls are TRBV28 and TRBJ1-1, with unresolved D. Germline V gene data show CDR1 as MDHEN and CDR2 as SYDVKM. The CDR3 contains 13 residues. Trimming left V 7 bases short and J 0 bases short, with 9 bases between. The CDR3 spells CASIPNMNTEAFF. The CDR3 DNA is TGTGCCAGCATTCCAAACATGAACACTGAAGCTTTCTTT.

The chain carries TRBV25-1 and TRBJ2-7; D perhaps matches TRBD1 (7 bases). Germline V gives CDR1 MGHDK, CDR2 SYGVNS. The CDR3 runs 13 residues. The V end was cut by 6 bases, the J end by 4 bases, with 13 bases between. The CDR3 bases are TGTGCCAGCAGGGAGGGGGCGCGGTACGAGCAGTACTTC. Translating it yields CASREGARYEQYF.

The chain recombines TRBV30 with TRBJ2-5, with D hard to call. The CDR3 totals 12 residues. V lost 2 bases, J lost 2 bases, and 6 bases lay in between. The germline V gene encodes CDR1 GTSNPN and CDR2 SVGIG (reference sequence). The DNA of the CDR3 is TGTGCCTGGAGTTCAGGTCAAGAGACCCAGTACTTC. It translates to CAWSSGQETQYF.

This rearrangement joins TRBV6-1 to TRBJ2-2, with TRBD1 identical over 9 bases. The CDR3 covers 16 residues. In germline, CDR1 is MNHNS, CDR2 SASEGT. V lost 0 bases, J lost 6 bases, and 5 bases stayed unmatched. The CDR3 coding sequence is TGTGCCAGCAGTGAAGCGGCCAGACAGGGGGCCGGGGAGCTGTTTTTT. Translation gives CASSEAARQGAGELFF.

The chain combines TRBV27 with TRBJ2-7; 11 nucleotides line up with TRBD2. The CDR3 contains 15 residues. The germline V gene has CDR1 MNHEY and CDR2 SMNVEV (reference sequence). The J segment lost 5 bases and the V segment lost 7 bases, leaving 10 bases of the junction unmatched. CDR3: CASIPTSGSIHEQYF. CDR3 nucleotide sequence: TGTGCCAGCATCCCCACTAGCGGGAGTATCCACGAGCAGTACTTC.

In the case of this clone: This same CDR3 is encoded by further DNA sequences in the sample. The chain is built from TRBV28 and TRBJ1-5; a weak D match, TRBD1 (5 bases). Germline-derived CDR1 and CDR2 are MDHEN and SYDVKM. The CDR3 covers 14 residues. V lost 6 bases and J lost 7, with 16 bases in between. The CDR3 region has the DNA TGTGCCAGCAGCTTCGGAGGGTCAGGGCAGCCCCAGCATTTT. Translating it yields CASSFGGSGQPQHF.

The V and J genes are TRBV27 and TRBJ2-3; D unclear. V was cut by 5 bases and J by 0 bases, with 21 bases left in between. This CDR3 spans 18 amino acids. Germline CDR1 reads MNHEY; CDR2 reads SMNVEV (reference sequence). CDR3 nucleotide sequence: TGTGCCAGCAGTCCCCTGGCGGATGAACCTTCTAGCACAGATACGCAGTATTTT. Amino acids: CASSPLADEPSSTDTQYF.

The chain couples TRBV3-1 (or the pseudogene TRBV3-2) to TRBJ2-2; D is unclear. This CDR3 contains 13 residues. V lost 3 bases and J lost 5, with 7 bases in between. Germline CDR1 is LGHDT and CDR2 is YNNKEL (reference sequence). CDR3 sequence: CASSQALTGELFF. DNA for the CDR3: TGTGCCAGCAGCCAGGCTTTAACCGGGGAGCTGTTTTTT.

V is TRBV29-1 and J is TRBJ2-1; D gene unclear. CDR3 length: 12 amino acids. With 5 bases removed from V and 5 bases from J, the gap between germline ends came to 10 bases. Germline V gene lookup returns CDR1 SQVTM and CDR2 ANQGSEA. CDR3 amino acids: CSVRRGDNEQFF. In DNA, the CDR3 is TGCAGCGTTAGGAGAGGCGACAATGAGCAGTTCTTC.

In the case of this clone: Mismatch with germline at one junction end may stem from a read error. The chain links TRBV10-2 to TRBJ2-1; D might be TRBD2 (6 bases). Germline V gene lookup returns CDR1 WSHSY and CDR2 SAAADI. CDR3 length: 16 amino acids. The DNA for the CDR3 is TGCGCCAGCAGTGAGTCGGTGGGAGGTCCAGACAAGGAGCAGTTCTTC. Protein: CASSESVGGPDKEQFF.

V gene TRBV6-2 or TRBV6-3 combines with J gene TRBJ1-5; D unresolved. V lost 2 bases and J lost 3, with 23 bases in between. The CDR3 consists of 19 residues. In germline, CDR1 is MNHEY, CDR2 SVGEGT. CDR3 in amino acids: CASSYPPVSRRATNQPQHF. CDR3 in DNA: TGTGCCAGCAGTTACCCCCCAGTCTCCAGGCGGGCCACCAATCAGCCCCAGCATTTT.

This chain links TRBV9 with TRBJ2-4, with 11 positions matching TRBD2. The length of the CDR3 is 16 residues. V trimming: 0 bases; J trimming: 7 bases; junction bases outside the gene matches: 6. CDR1 and CDR2 (germline): SGDLS, YYNGEE. CDR3 protein: CASSVGLAGSRNIQYF. CDR3 nucleotide sequence: TGTGCCAGCAGCGTAGGACTAGCGGGATCAAGGAACATTCAGTACTTC.

This rearrangement joins TRBV7-2 to TRBJ2-7; 9 bases line up with TRBD2. CDR1 is SGHTA, CDR2 FQGNSA, per germline. J lost 7 bases, V lost 4 bases, and 14 bases had no gene match. The CDR3 consists of 16 residues. CDR3 bases: TGTGCCAGCAGCTCTAGCGGGAACACTCCTTCCGGGGAGCAGTACTTC. Translation: CASSSSGNTPSGEQYF.

With regard to this clone: This sample also contains other DNA sequences that code for the same CDR3. The chain carries TRBV28 and TRBJ1-2; 8 positions match TRBD1. J was trimmed by 8 bases and V by 2 bases; bases with no gene match: 4. The CDR3 is made up of 13 amino acids. The germline V gene has CDR1 MDHEN and CDR2 SYDVKM. The DNA for the CDR3 is TGTGCCAGCAGTTTACAGGGGGCGAGGGGCTACACCTTC. This translates into CASSLQGARGYTF.

V is TRBV5-5 and J is TRBJ2-2; D ambiguous. V lost 1 base and J 5 bases, leaving 6 bases between the germline ends. The CDR3 spans 13 residues. The V gene's germline CDR1 is SGHKS and CDR2 YYEKEE (reference sequence). The CDR3 sequence is CASSLWRTGELFF. CDR3 in DNA: TGTGCCAGCAGCTTGTGGCGGACCGGGGAGCTGTTTTTT.

This chain uses TRBV29-1 with TRBJ1-4; tentatively, D is TRBD1 (5 bases). The CDR3 sequence is 12 residues long. Trimming took 5 bases from V and 4 from J, leaving 8 bases between them. Germline values: CDR1 SQVTM, CDR2 ANQGSEA. CDR3 bases: TGCAGCGTTCGGGGGGATAATGAAAAACTGTTTTTT. This translates into CSVRGDNEKLFF.

The gene calls are TRBV9 and TRBJ2-1; the match to TRBD2 covers 7 bases. The CDR3 loop spans 17 amino acids. J gave up 4 bases and V 3 bases, and 13 bases lay outside the gene matches. Germline V lookup: CDR1 SGDLS, CDR2 YYNGEE. Here the CDR3 reads CASSAGEGGEGYNEQFF. The CDR3 DNA is TGTGCCAGCAGCGCTGGGGAGGGCGGGGAGGGATACAATGAGCAGTTCTTC.

The rearrangement links TRBV28 to TRBJ2-7, with D possibly matching TRBD2 (7 bases). The CDR3 loop spans 12 amino acids. The V gene lost 8 bases and the J gene lost 4 bases, with 12 bases spanning the gap. CDR1 is MDHEN, CDR2 SYDVKM, per germline. DNA for the CDR3: TGTGCCAGCGAGGGGGGGAGGTACGAGCAGTACTTC. It is translated as CASEGGRYEQYF.

CDR3 in amino acids: CSASSAGGYEQYF. CDR3 coding DNA: TGCAGTGCTAGTTCCGCGGGGGGCTACGAGCAGTACTTC. The chain couples TRBV20-1 to TRBJ2-7; 8 bases align to TRBD2. CDR3 length: 13 amino acids. Germline CDR1 and CDR2: DFQATT and SNEGSKA (reference sequence). Trimming took 3 bases from V and 3 from J; bases not matched to a gene: 4.

CDR3 residues: CASSFVWGGGQPQHF. The CDR3 DNA follows: TGTGCCAGCAGTTTTGTCTGGGGGGGCGGTCAGCCCCAGCATTTT. The V call is TRBV27, the J call TRBJ1-5; tentative D call: TRBD1 (6 bases). Trimming took off 3 bases at V and 6 bases at J, with 15 bases between the two ends. This CDR3 region has 15 residues. Germline V lookup: CDR1 MNHEY, CDR2 SMNVEV (reference sequence).

The chain combines TRBV19 with TRBJ2-3; D not resolved. V was shortened by 0 bases and J by 0 bases, with 4 bases between the two germline ends. Germline V gene lookup returns CDR1 LNHDA and CDR2 SQIVND (reference sequence). This CDR3 region has 14 residues. CDR3 region: CASSIDPSTDTQYF. CDR3 DNA: TGTGCCAGTAGTATAGATCCTAGCACAGATACGCAGTATTTT. Drawing the rest from reference TRBV19 and TRBJ2-3, the complete variable domain is DGGITQSPKYLFRKEGQNVTLSCEQNLNHDAMYWYRQDPGQGLRLIYYSQIVNDFQKGDIAEGYSVSREKKESFPLTVTSAQKNPTAFYLCASSIDPSTDTQYFGPGTRLTVL.

This clone is a singleton in its sample. The genes are TRBV5-5 and TRBJ1-4, with a weak D call TRBD1 (6 bases). V lost 0 bases and J 4 bases, leaving 13 bases between the germline ends. The CDR3 is 16 amino acids. In germline, CDR1 is SGHKS, CDR2 YYEKEE (reference sequence). The CDR3 reads CASSLARGKNNEKLFF. The CDR3 nucleotides are TGTGCCAGCAGCTTGGCGAGGGGGAAGAATAATGAAAAACTGTTTTTT.

The chain employs TRBV2 and TRBJ2-3; a possible D gene is TRBD1 (6 bases). Trimming left V 5 bases short and J 6 bases short, with 18 bases between. Germline V lookup: CDR1 SNHLY, CDR2 FYNNEI. This CDR3 has 15 amino acids. In DNA, the CDR3 is TGTGCCAGCAGTACCCGACAGGTCCGCTTGGATACGCAGTATTTT. Encoded protein: CASSTRQVRLDTQYF. Combining the CDR3 with reference TRBV2 and TRBJ2-3 gives the whole variable domain EPEVTQTPSHQVTQMGQEVILRCVPISNHLYFYWYRQILGQKVEFLVSFYNNEISEKSEIFDDQFSVERPDGSNFTLKIRSTKLEDSAMYFCASSTRQVRLDTQYFGPGTRLTVL.

The J gene is TRBJ2-5, the V gene TRBV15; the match to TRBD1 covers 10 bases. The junction had 5 bases not matched to a gene; V was cut back by 2 bases and J by 5 bases. The V gene's germline CDR1 is LNHNV and CDR2 YYDKDF (reference sequence). This CDR3 is built from 15 residues. The CDR3 spells CATSRRTGGSETQYF. The CDR3 DNA sequence: TGTGCCACCAGCAGACGGACAGGGGGGTCGGAGACCCAGTACTTC. Full variable domain (remainder filled in from reference TRBV15 and TRBJ2-5): DAMVIQNPRYQVTQFGKPVTLSCSQTLNHNVMYWYQQKSSQAPKLLFHYYDKDFNNEADTPDNFQSRRPNTSFCFLDIRSPGLGDTAMYLCATSRRTGGSETQYFGPGTRLLVL.

The V call is TRBV19, the J call TRBJ1-5; no reliable D call. Germline assignment: CDR1 LNHDA and CDR2 SQIVND (reference sequence). This CDR3 comprises 14 residues. V was cut by 5 bases and J by 3 bases, with 11 bases left in between. The CDR3: CASSPGRSNQPQHF. In DNA form, the CDR3 reads TGTGCCAGTAGTCCTGGGAGGTCCAATCAGCCCCAGCATTTT.

J is TRBJ2-4 and V is TRBV28, with 12 bases matching TRBD2. The germline V gene encodes CDR1 MDHEN and CDR2 SYDVKM. Trimming cost V 3 bases and J 7 bases; bases outside gene matches: 13. CDR3 size: 18 residues. This chain's CDR3 is CASSFGPSGRAVGNIQYF. CDR3 nucleotide sequence: TGTGCCAGCAGTTTTGGGCCTAGCGGGAGGGCCGTAGGTAACATTCAGTACTTC.

The chain uses TRBV28 and TRBJ2-1, with 9 bases fitting TRBD2. The CDR3 loop spans 17 amino acids. CDR1 and CDR2 (germline): MDHEN, SYDVKM. The V gene end was trimmed by 6 bases and the J gene end by 1 base; junction bases not matched to a gene: 10. In DNA, the CDR3 is TGTGCCAGCAGCCCAGTAGCGGGAGAGGGGTCCTACAATGAGCAGTTCTTC. Encoded protein: CASSPVAGEGSYNEQFF. Complete variable domain (other parts from reference TRBV28 and TRBJ2-1): DVKVTQSSRYLVKRTGEKVFLECVQDMDHENMFWYRQDPGLGLRLIYFSYDVKMKEKGDIPEGYSVSREKKERFSLILESASTNQTSMYLCASSPVAGEGSYNEQFFGPGTRLTVL.